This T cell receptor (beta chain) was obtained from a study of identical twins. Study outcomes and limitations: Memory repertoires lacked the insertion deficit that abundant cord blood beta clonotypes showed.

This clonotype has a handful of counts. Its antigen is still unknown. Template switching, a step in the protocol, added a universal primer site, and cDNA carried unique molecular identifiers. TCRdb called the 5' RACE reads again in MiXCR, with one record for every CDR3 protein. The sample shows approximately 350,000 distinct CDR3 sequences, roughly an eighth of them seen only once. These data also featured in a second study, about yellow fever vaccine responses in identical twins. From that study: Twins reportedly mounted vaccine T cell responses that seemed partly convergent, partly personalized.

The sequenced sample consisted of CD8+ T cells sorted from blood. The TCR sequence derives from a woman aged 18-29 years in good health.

DNA for the CDR3: TGCAGTGTCGAGCGGGAACGAGATACGCAGTATTTT. It is translated as CSVERERDTQYF. J is TRBJ2-3 and V is TRBV20-1; 7 positions match TRBD2. V dropped 7 bases and J dropped 5; count of bases not matched to a gene: 6. This CDR3 has 12 residues. Germline V gives CDR1 DFQATT, CDR2 SNEGSKA (reference sequence).